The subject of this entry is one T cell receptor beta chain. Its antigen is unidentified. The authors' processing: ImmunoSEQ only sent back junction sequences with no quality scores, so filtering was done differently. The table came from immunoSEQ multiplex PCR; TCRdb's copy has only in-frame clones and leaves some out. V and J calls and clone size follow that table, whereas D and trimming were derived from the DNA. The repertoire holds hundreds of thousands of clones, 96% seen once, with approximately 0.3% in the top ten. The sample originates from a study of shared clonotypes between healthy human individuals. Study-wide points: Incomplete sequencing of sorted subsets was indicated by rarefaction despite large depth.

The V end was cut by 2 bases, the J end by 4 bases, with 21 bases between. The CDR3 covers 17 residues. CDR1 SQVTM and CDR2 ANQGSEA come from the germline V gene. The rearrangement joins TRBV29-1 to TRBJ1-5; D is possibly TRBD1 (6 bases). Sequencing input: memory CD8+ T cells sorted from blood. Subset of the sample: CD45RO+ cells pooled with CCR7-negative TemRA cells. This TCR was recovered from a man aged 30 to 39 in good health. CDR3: CSVEIPLHYRVNQPQHF. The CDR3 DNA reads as TGCAGCGTTGAAATTCCCCTACATTACAGGGTTAATCAGCCCCAGCATTTT.